The rows below give T cell receptor beta chains drawn from one sample of a study of CD4 T cell repertoires in COVID-19. This table comes from immunoSEQ multiplex PCR, and its TCRdb copy is limited to in-frame clones, with some not included. Here the sample spans about 75,000 clones, 83% being singletons. Specimen: CD4+ T cells from peripheral blood, collected after recovery from COVID-19. The receptors derive from a human donor who had COVID-19. CDR3s include the opening cysteine and the closing phenylalanine or tryptophan. A D gene is named only where the DNA matches it firmly. Some rows have no size entry. The others give once, few or many, or a class for an expanded clone.

abundance: few
j_gene: TRBJ1-2
v_gene: TRBV11-2
d_gene: NA
len: 15
CDR3aa: CASSLLIGAGGGYTF
CDR3nt: TGTGCCAGCAGCTTACTTATAGGTGCCGGGGGTGGCTACACCTTC

abundance: NA
j_gene: TRBJ1-2
v_gene: TRBV12-3/TRBV12-4
d_gene: NA
len: 13
CDR3aa: CASSVGYNYGYTF
CDR3nt: TGTGCCAGCAGTGTCGGCTATAACTATGGCTACACCTTC

abundance: NA
j_gene: TRBJ1-4
v_gene: TRBV19
d_gene: TRBD1
len: 14
CDR3aa: CASSGDRGNEKLFF
CDR3nt: TGTGCCAGTAGTGGGGACAGGGGGAATGAAAAACTGTTTTTT

abundance: few
j_gene: TRBJ1-2
v_gene: TRBV6-5
d_gene: NA
len: 11
CDR3aa: CASSSNYGYTF
CDR3nt: TGTGCCAGCAGCAGTAACTATGGCTACACCTTC

abundance: NA
j_gene: TRBJ1-2
v_gene: TRBV6-1
d_gene: TRBD1
len: 15
CDR3aa: CASSESPGGVVGYTF
CDR3nt: TGTGCCAGCAGTGAGTCCCCAGGGGGCGTCGTGGGCTACACCTTC

abundance: NA
j_gene: TRBJ1-1
v_gene: TRBV6-5
d_gene: TRBD1
len: 13
CDR3aa: CASSFGTGYFTFF
CDR3nt: TGTGCCAGCAGCTTTGGGACAGGGTATTTTACTTTCTTT

abundance: NA
j_gene: TRBJ2-1
v_gene: TRBV7-2
d_gene: NA
len: 13
CDR3aa: CASSLVREAEQFF
CDR3nt: TGTGCCAGCAGCTTAGTGCGGGAAGCTGAGCAGTTCTTC

abundance: NA
j_gene: TRBJ2-6
v_gene: TRBV29-1
d_gene: NA
len: 15
CDR3aa: CSVEGWASGANVLTF
CDR3nt: TGCAGCGTTGAAGGGTGGGCATCTGGGGCCAACGTCCTGACTTTC

abundance: NA
j_gene: TRBJ2-3
v_gene: TRBV7-9
d_gene: NA
len: 14
CDR3aa: CASSLWPTTDTQYF
CDR3nt: TGTGCCAGCAGCTTATGGCCTACGACAGATACGCAGTATTTT

abundance: NA
j_gene: TRBJ2-3
v_gene: TRBV9
d_gene: TRBD1
len: 15
CDR3aa: CASSVEGQGTDTQYF
CDR3nt: TGTGCCAGCAGCGTAGAAGGACAGGGTACAGATACGCAGTATTTT

abundance: once
j_gene: TRBJ2-2
v_gene: TRBV5-6
d_gene: TRBD2
len: 14
CDR3aa: CASSFWGRDGELFF
CDR3nt: TGTGCCAGCAGCTTCTGGGGGAGGGACGGGGAGCTGTTTTTT

abundance: once
j_gene: TRBJ1-6
v_gene: TRBV6-1
d_gene: TRBD1
len: 14
CDR3aa: CASSEGQGASPLHF
CDR3nt: TGTGCCAGCAGTGAAGGACAGGGGGCTTCACCCCTCCACTTT

abundance: NA
j_gene: TRBJ2-7
v_gene: TRBV5-1
d_gene: TRBD2
len: 14
CDR3aa: CASSPWTSANEQYF
CDR3nt: TGCGCCAGCAGCCCGTGGACTAGCGCCAACGAGCAGTACTTC

abundance: NA
j_gene: TRBJ1-1
v_gene: TRBV10-3
d_gene: NA
len: 13
CDR3aa: CAIRDDRYSEAFF
CDR3nt: TGTGCCATCAGAGATGACAGGTATTCTGAAGCTTTCTTT

abundance: NA
j_gene: TRBJ1-2
v_gene: TRBV6-9
d_gene: TRBD1
len: 18
CDR3aa: CASRLTGTGGKSNYGYTF
CDR3nt: TGTGCCAGCAGACTGACCGGGACAGGGGGTAAGTCTAACTATGGCTACACCTTC

abundance: NA
j_gene: TRBJ1-5
v_gene: TRBV5-5
d_gene: TRBD1
len: 19
CDR3aa: CASSSTHAGGFGSNQPQHF
CDR3nt: TGTGCCAGCAGCTCTACGCACGCAGGGGGCTTTGGAAGCAATCAGCCCCAGCATTTT

abundance: NA
j_gene: TRBJ2-7
v_gene: TRBV10-3
d_gene: TRBD1
len: 16
CDR3aa: CATTTWTGRSSYEQYF
CDR3nt: TGTGCCACCACAACCTGGACAGGGCGATCCTCCTACGAGCAGTACTTC

abundance: once
j_gene: TRBJ1-1
v_gene: TRBV9
d_gene: TRBD1
len: 15
CDR3aa: CASSVLDRGQVEAFF
CDR3nt: TGTGCCAGCAGCGTACTTGACAGGGGGCAGGTTGAAGCTTTCTTT

abundance: NA
j_gene: TRBJ2-7
v_gene: TRBV4-1
d_gene: TRBD1
len: 19
CDR3aa: CASSQEMVGVTGLWHEQYF
CDR3nt: TGCGCCAGCAGCCAAGAGATGGTAGGCGTGACAGGGTTGTGGCACGAGCAGTACTTC

abundance: NA
j_gene: TRBJ2-2
v_gene: TRBV2
d_gene: NA
len: 14
CDR3aa: CASMFGEYTGELFF
CDR3nt: TGTGCCAGCATGTTTGGTGAATACACCGGGGAGCTGTTTTTT

abundance: NA
j_gene: TRBJ2-3
v_gene: TRBV28
d_gene: NA
len: 13
CDR3aa: CASSFTAPDTQYF
CDR3nt: TGTGCCAGCAGTTTCACAGCCCCAGATACGCAGTATTTT

abundance: NA
j_gene: TRBJ2-7
v_gene: TRBV11-2
d_gene: NA
len: 13
CDR3aa: CASSLGGVYEQYF
CDR3nt: TGTGCCAGCAGCTTAGGAGGGGTTTACGAGCAGTACTTC

abundance: NA
j_gene: TRBJ2-1
v_gene: TRBV7-2
d_gene: NA
len: 14
CDR3aa: CASSLAQAGNEQFF
CDR3nt: TGTGCCAGCAGCTTAGCGCAGGCGGGCAATGAGCAGTTCTTC

abundance: NA
j_gene: TRBJ1-1
v_gene: TRBV6-6
d_gene: NA
len: 13
CDR3aa: CASSYDGVTEAFF
CDR3nt: TGTGCCAGCAGTTACGACGGGGTTACTGAAGCTTTCTTT

abundance: NA
j_gene: TRBJ1-2
v_gene: TRBV2
d_gene: NA
len: 13
CDR3aa: CASSGQVSHGYTF
CDR3nt: TGTGCCAGCAGTGGGCAGGTCTCGCATGGCTACACCTTC

abundance: NA
j_gene: TRBJ1-1
v_gene: TRBV27
d_gene: NA
len: 13
CDR3aa: CASSLGENTEAFF
CDR3nt: TGTGCCAGCAGTTTAGGAGAGAACACTGAAGCTTTCTTT

abundance: NA
j_gene: TRBJ2-1
v_gene: TRBV5-1
d_gene: NA
len: 17
CDR3aa: CASSLDGGTRANNEQFF
CDR3nt: TGCGCCAGCAGCTTGGATGGGGGGACCAGGGCGAACAATGAGCAGTTCTTC

abundance: NA
j_gene: TRBJ1-3
v_gene: TRBV4-1
d_gene: NA
len: 16
CDR3aa: CASSPLTQAGGNTIYF
CDR3nt: TGCGCCAGCAGCCCCCTGACTCAGGCGGGGGGAAACACCATATATTTT

abundance: NA
j_gene: TRBJ2-6
v_gene: TRBV7-9
d_gene: NA
len: 13
CDR3aa: CASSFVGANVLTF
CDR3nt: TGTGCCAGCAGCTTTGTTGGGGCCAACGTCCTGACTTTC

abundance: NA
j_gene: TRBJ2-1
v_gene: TRBV6-1
d_gene: NA
len: 13
CDR3aa: CASSETLTRKQFF
CDR3nt: TGTGCCAGCAGTGAAACCCTCACCCGGAAGCAGTTCTTC

abundance: NA
j_gene: TRBJ2-1
v_gene: TRBV15
d_gene: NA
len: 14
CDR3aa: CATSRGGYSNEQFF
CDR3nt: TGTGCCACCAGCAGAGGGGGGTACTCGAATGAGCAGTTCTTC

abundance: NA
j_gene: TRBJ1-6
v_gene: TRBV12-3/TRBV12-4
d_gene: NA
len: 10
CDR3aa: CASSLSPLHF
CDR3nt: TGTGCCAGCTCACTTTCGCCCCTCCACTTT

abundance: NA
j_gene: TRBJ2-1
v_gene: TRBV19
d_gene: TRBD1
len: 15
CDR3aa: CASSMPGQGAPEQFF
CDR3nt: TGTGCCAGTAGTATGCCCGGACAGGGGGCGCCTGAGCAGTTCTTC

abundance: NA
j_gene: TRBJ1-1
v_gene: TRBV18
d_gene: NA
len: 16
CDR3aa: CASSPPMGQVGTEAFF
CDR3nt: TGTGCCAGCTCACCACCAATGGGGCAGGTGGGAACTGAAGCTTTCTTT

abundance: NA
j_gene: TRBJ2-5
v_gene: TRBV5-8
d_gene: NA
len: 15
CDR3aa: CASRPGGRFMETQYF
CDR3nt: TGTGCCAGCAGACCCGGGGGGCGTTTCATGGAGACCCAGTACTTC

abundance: NA
j_gene: TRBJ2-5
v_gene: TRBV28
d_gene: NA
len: 12
CDR3aa: CALGVHQETQYF
CDR3nt: TGTGCACTAGGGGTCCACCAAGAGACCCAGTACTTC

abundance: once
j_gene: TRBJ1-2
v_gene: TRBV5-1
d_gene: NA
len: 14
CDR3aa: CASSPGQGGNGYTF
CDR3nt: TGCGCCAGCAGCCCAGGACAAGGGGGAAATGGCTACACCTTC

abundance: few
j_gene: TRBJ2-1
v_gene: TRBV3-1/TRBV3-2
d_gene: TRBD2
len: 16
CDR3aa: CASSQVTGGGVNEQFF
CDR3nt: TGTGCCAGCAGCCAAGTCACGGGCGGGGGGGTGAATGAGCAGTTCTTC

abundance: NA
j_gene: TRBJ2-3
v_gene: TRBV19
d_gene: NA
len: 13
CDR3aa: CASSLGPGVAQYF
CDR3nt: TGTGCCAGTAGCCTGGGACCAGGTGTGGCGCAGTATTTT

abundance: NA
j_gene: TRBJ2-7
v_gene: TRBV4-1
d_gene: TRBD1
len: 15
CDR3aa: CASSPRTGGAGEQYF
CDR3nt: TGCGCCAGCAGCCCCAGGACAGGGGGCGCGGGGGAGCAGTACTTC

abundance: NA
j_gene: TRBJ2-4
v_gene: TRBV11-1
d_gene: TRBD1
len: 13
CDR3aa: CASIGQDPNIQYF
CDR3nt: TGTGCCAGCATAGGACAGGATCCAAACATTCAGTACTTC

abundance: once
j_gene: TRBJ2-2
v_gene: TRBV11-3
d_gene: NA
len: 16
CDR3aa: CASSLSRGLSTGELFF
CDR3nt: TGTGCCAGCAGCTTATCCAGGGGTTTGAGCACCGGGGAGCTGTTTTTT

abundance: NA
j_gene: TRBJ2-3
v_gene: TRBV19
d_gene: NA
len: 15
CDR3aa: CASSIRETFADTQYF
CDR3nt: TGTGCCAGTAGTATCCGGGAAACGTTTGCAGATACGCAGTATTTT

abundance: NA
j_gene: TRBJ1-5
v_gene: TRBV10-3
d_gene: NA
len: 15
CDR3aa: CAISEVAGVDQPQHF
CDR3nt: TGTGCCATCAGTGAGGTCGCGGGTGTTGATCAGCCCCAGCATTTT

abundance: few
j_gene: TRBJ1-1
v_gene: TRBV30
d_gene: TRBD1
len: 14
CDR3aa: CAWTAGQGLTEAFF
CDR3nt: TGTGCCTGGACGGCGGGACAGGGTCTCACTGAAGCTTTCTTT

abundance: NA
j_gene: TRBJ1-2
v_gene: TRBV6-6
d_gene: NA
len: 14
CDR3aa: CASRGRVGNYGYTF
CDR3nt: TGTGCCAGCCGGGGGAGGGTAGGAAACTATGGCTACACCTTC

abundance: NA
j_gene: TRBJ2-1
v_gene: TRBV19
d_gene: NA
len: 12
CDR3aa: CASSIGPGEQFF
CDR3nt: TGTGCCAGTAGTATAGGGCCGGGAGAGCAGTTCTTC

abundance: few
j_gene: TRBJ1-5
v_gene: TRBV6-1
d_gene: NA
len: 15
CDR3aa: CASSDGSYSNQPQHF
CDR3nt: TGTGCCAGCAGTGACGGCTCATATAGCAATCAGCCCCAGCATTTT

abundance: NA
j_gene: TRBJ1-1
v_gene: TRBV10-1
d_gene: NA
len: 14
CDR3aa: CASRRDRGNTEAFF
CDR3nt: TGCGCCAGCAGAAGGGATCGTGGTAACACTGAAGCTTTCTTT

abundance: NA
j_gene: TRBJ2-5
v_gene: TRBV4-1
d_gene: NA
len: 15
CDR3aa: CASSQPQGGPETQYF
CDR3nt: TGCGCCAGCAGCCAACCCCAGGGGGGGCCGGAGACCCAGTACTTC

abundance: NA
j_gene: TRBJ1-2
v_gene: TRBV5-6
d_gene: TRBD1
len: 14
CDR3aa: CASSLITGGNGYTF
CDR3nt: TGTGCCAGCAGCTTGATTACAGGGGGAAATGGCTACACCTTC

abundance: NA
j_gene: TRBJ2-3
v_gene: TRBV7-2
d_gene: NA
len: 15
CDR3aa: CASSLDMASTDTQYF
CDR3nt: TGTGCCAGCAGCCTGGACATGGCTAGCACAGATACGCAGTATTTT

abundance: NA
j_gene: TRBJ2-3
v_gene: TRBV18
d_gene: NA
len: 13
CDR3aa: CASSDYLTDTQYF
CDR3nt: TGTGCCAGCTCCGATTACCTAACAGATACGCAGTATTTT

abundance: few
j_gene: TRBJ2-1
v_gene: TRBV28
d_gene: NA
len: 14
CDR3aa: CASTGLYTGNEQFF
CDR3nt: TGTGCCAGCACTGGCTTATATACGGGGAATGAGCAGTTCTTC

abundance: NA
j_gene: TRBJ1-5
v_gene: TRBV19
d_gene: NA
len: 16
CDR3aa: CASSIPQTGPNQPQHF
CDR3nt: TGTGCCAGTAGTATCCCCCAGACTGGCCCCAATCAGCCCCAGCATTTT